The source of this TCR beta chain is a study of monozygotic twins with inflammatory bowel disease. CDR3 size: 11 residues. The germline CDR1 and CDR2 sequences are SNHLY and FYNNEI. On this clonotype itself: Its matching antigen is unknown.

The study's findings and limits: No detectable difference in repertoire similarity separated concordant from discordant twins, possibly as a result of limited power. Differing T cell subtypes remained indistinguishable.

TCR libraries were prepared from around 3,800 ng total RNA each. TCRdb re-called the 5' RACE reads and gives one entry per CDR3 protein, without DNA. The table lists 300,000 to 450,000 distinct CDR3 sequences, with 2% to 3% in the top ten. V is TRBV2 and J is TRBJ1-1; TCRdb lists TRBD1, though no DNA is available to test this call. The clonotype comes from a human donor with ulcerative colitis or Crohn's disease, or a healthy co-twin of an affected twin (not recorded which). Specimen: blood. The CDR3 here is CASSRVVEAFF.